This T cell receptor (beta chain) was recorded in a study of T cell changes during pregnancy in multiple sclerosis. Generated by immunoSEQ multiplex PCR, the TCRdb table keeps only in-frame clones and is missing some. The data show approximately 100,000 clones, 85% to 95% seen once. The V gene's germline CDR1 is LNHNV and CDR2 YYDKDF (reference sequence). The CDR3 is made up of 17 amino acids. Trimming at V came to 1 base and at J to 1 base, leaving 2 bases not matched to a gene. The specimen was peripheral blood, collected before pregnancy. The receptor was isolated from a female donor with multiple sclerosis, enrolled in a pregnancy study. The chain carries TRBV15 and TRBJ2-2; 11 bases are shared with TRBD1. The CDR3 loop is CATSRGTGGRNTGELFF. CDR3 coding DNA: TGTGCCACCAGCAGAGGGACAGGGGGCCGGAACACCGGGGAGCTGTTTTTT. The full variable domain, rest sourced from reference TRBV15 and TRBJ2-2, is DAMVIQNPRYQVTQFGKPVTLSCSQTLNHNVMYWYQQKSSQAPKLLFHYYDKDFNNEADTPDNFQSRRPNTSFCFLDIRSPGLGDTAMYLCATSRGTGGRNTGELFFGEGSRLTVL.